The 21 T cell receptor beta chains given below trace back to one sample, sequenced in a study of blood T cell repertoires in COVID-19. Clones were sequenced by immunoSEQ multiplex PCR, and TCRdb holds only the in-frame ones, with some missing. Of 150,000 or so clones in the sample, 78% were seen once. The sequenced material came from peripheral blood. These receptors were obtained from an elderly man with acute or convalescent COVID-19.

This clone turned up a few times. The chain has TRBV2 and TRBJ1-6; a possible D gene is TRBD1 (5 bases). Germline V gene sequence: CDR1 SNHLY, CDR2 FYNNEI. Trimming took 7 bases from V and 7 from J, leaving 11 bases between them. The CDR3 loop spans 13 amino acids. CDR3 region: CASKPTVNSPLHF. CDR3 sequence (DNA): TGTGCCAGCAAGCCGACAGTCAATTCACCCCTCCACTTT.

The V and J genes are TRBV11-1 and TRBJ2-3, with a tentative D call TRBD2 (5 bases). V was shortened by 0 bases and J by 6 bases, with 16 bases between the two germline ends. Germline CDR1 reads SGHAT; CDR2 reads FQDESV (reference sequence). The CDR3 is 16 amino acids. Here the CDR3 reads CASSLAPTTLGDTQYF. The CDR3 DNA reads as TGTGCCAGCAGCTTAGCGCCGACTACCCTCGGGGATACGCAGTATTTT.

This rearrangement joins TRBV9 to TRBJ2-3; 10 bases line up with TRBD1. This CDR3 comprises 18 residues. V was clipped by 3 bases and J by 0 bases; unmatched bases: 10. CDR1 and CDR2 (germline): SGDLS, YYNGEE. The CDR3 region has the DNA TGTGCCAGCAGCGCCGCCCTCAGACAGGGGGCTAGCACAGATACGCAGTATTTT. Translated, it gives CASSAALRQGASTDTQYF.

The chain uses TRBV9 and TRBJ2-1; D not resolved. CDR1 SGDLS and CDR2 YYNGEE come from the germline V gene. This CDR3 spans 14 amino acids. V was cut by 0 bases and J by 4 bases, with 8 bases left in between. Here the CDR3 DNA reads TGTGCCAGCAGCGTAGCTGGGCAATACAATGAGCAGTTCTTC. Residues: CASSVAGQYNEQFF.

This clone was detected a few times. The chain recombines TRBV19 with TRBJ2-2; D not certain. CDR1 LNHDA and CDR2 SQIVND come from the germline V gene (reference sequence). This CDR3 is 14 amino acids long. V lost 2 bases, J lost 3 bases, and 7 bases lay in between. CDR3 sequence: CASSILADTGELFF. CDR3 DNA: TGTGCCAGTAGTATATTGGCAGACACCGGGGAGCTGTTTTTT.

This sequence joins TRBV5-1 and TRBJ1-1; D uncertain. The CDR3 spans 17 residues. Germline V lookup: CDR1 SGHRS, CDR2 YFSETQ. The germline V and J ends were trimmed by 4 bases and 1 base, with 20 bases remaining between them. CDR3 sequence: CASSGAGFRSGNTEAFF. The CDR3 bases are TGCGCCAGCAGCGGAGCGGGGTTCAGGTCGGGGAACACTGAAGCTTTCTTT.

The gene calls are TRBV24-1 and TRBJ1-3, with 9 bases aligning to TRBD1. Germline V CDR1 and CDR2: KGHDR, SFDVKD. The ends lost 10 bases at V and 8 bases at J; junction bases unmatched: 8. The CDR3 loop spans 13 amino acids. The DNA for the CDR3 is TGTGCCACAGGAACAGGGGGCGCAGACACCATATATTTT. Its protein is CATGTGGADTIYF.

This rearrangement joins TRBV3-1 (or the pseudogene TRBV3-2) to TRBJ2-3; TRBD1 matches at 8 bases. The CDR3 contains 22 residues. Trimming at V came to 0 bases and at J to 2 bases, leaving 22 bases not matched to a gene. CDR1 and CDR2 from the germline V gene are LGHDT and YNNKEL (reference sequence). Here the CDR3 reads CASSQEFPAQVLGQGHTDTQYF. DNA of the CDR3: TGTGCCAGCAGCCAAGAGTTCCCCGCTCAAGTCCTCGGACAGGGACACACAGATACGCAGTATTTT.

V and J are TRBV3-1 (or the pseudogene TRBV3-2) and TRBJ2-2; 9 positions match TRBD1. With 3 bases clipped from V and 5 bases from J, the junction kept 7 bases outside the gene matches. CDR3 length equals 16 residues. Per the germline V gene, CDR1 is LGHDT and CDR2 is YNNKEL (reference sequence). In DNA form, the CDR3 reads TGTGCCAGCAGCCATGCCCGGGACAGGGCTACCGGGGAGCTGTTTTTT. Its translation: CASSHARDRATGELFF.

The rearrangement uses TRBV5-4 and TRBJ1-5; tentative D call: TRBD1 (6 bases). This CDR3 is 14 amino acids long. The V and J ends lost 5 bases and 1 base respectively, with 10 bases between them. Per the germline V gene, CDR1 is SGHNT and CDR2 is YYREEE (reference sequence). CDR3 nucleotide sequence: TGTGCCAGCAGTGAAGGACAGAGCAATCAGCCCCAGCATTTT. Its translation: CASSEGQSNQPQHF.

This clone was seen repeatedly, ten times or more. The rearrangement uses TRBV24-1 and TRBJ2-5; 7 bases fit TRBD1. The V gene end was trimmed by 5 bases and the J gene end by 5 bases; junction bases not matched to a gene: 7. The CDR3 length is 14 residues. From germline, CDR1 is KGHDR and CDR2 SFDVKD. In nucleotides, the CDR3 is TGTGCCACCAGTGGGACGGGACAGCTTGAGACCCAGTACTTC. The encoded protein is CATSGTGQLETQYF.

This clone appeared once. The rearrangement uses TRBV6-5 and TRBJ1-2; 10 bases are shared with TRBD1. The V gene's germline CDR1 is MNHEY and CDR2 SVGAGI. The V and J ends lost 6 bases and 4 bases, in that order; junction bases with no gene match: 8. This CDR3 has 15 residues. CDR3 DNA: TGTGCCAGCAGCTCCCTGACAGGGGGCCTCTATGGCTACACCTTC. Protein: CASSSLTGGLYGYTF.

V and J are TRBV5-1 and TRBJ2-7; TRBD1 matches 12 bases. CDR3 length equals 16 residues. CDR1 and CDR2 (germline): SGHRS, YFSETQ. V shed 3 bases, J shed 3 bases, and the junction held 7 bases outside the gene matches. CDR3 DNA: TGCGCCAGCAGCTGGATGGGACAGGGGGCTGGCTACGAGCAGTACTTC. This codes for CASSWMGQGAGYEQYF.

V gene TRBV6-2 or TRBV6-3 combines with J gene TRBJ1-2, with TRBD1 matching 9 bases. The CDR3 consists of 14 residues. Germline trimming cut 2 bases from V and 6 bases from J; bases unmatched to any gene: 4. Germline-derived CDR1 and CDR2 are MNHEY and SVGEGT. Written as DNA, the CDR3 is TGTGCCAGCAGTTACGTGGGACAGGGAGATGGCTACACCTTC. This gives the protein CASSYVGQGDGYTF.

This chain links TRBV27 with TRBJ1-5, with 7 bases matching TRBD1. Germline V gene lookup returns CDR1 MNHEY and CDR2 SMNVEV (reference sequence). This CDR3 is built from 14 residues. With 2 bases clipped from V and 7 bases from J, the junction kept 5 bases outside the gene matches. CDR3 in amino acids: CASSLRQGIQPQHF. The CDR3 region has the DNA TGTGCCAGCAGTTTACGACAGGGTATACAGCCCCAGCATTTT.

V gene TRBV5-6 combines with J gene TRBJ1-6; D possibly corresponds to TRBD1 (5 bases). The CDR3 totals 15 residues. Trimming pared 0 bases from V and 2 bases from J, leaving 6 bases between. Germline values: CDR1 SGHDT, CDR2 YYEEEE. CDR3 DNA: TGTGCCAGCAGCTTGGGACAGACCTATAATTCACCCCTCCACTTT. Amino acid sequence: CASSLGQTYNSPLHF.

V and J are TRBV5-1 and TRBJ2-7, with 7 bases matching TRBD1. The CDR3 sequence is 15 residues long. Germline CDR1 is SGHRS and CDR2 is YFSETQ. V trimming: 3 bases; J trimming: 1 base; junction bases outside the gene matches: 7. As DNA, the CDR3 is TGCGCCAGCAGCTCGGGCGGACAGGCGTCCTACGAGCAGTACTTC. The encoded protein is CASSSGGQASYEQYF.

This sequence joins TRBV6-5 and TRBJ2-2; 7 bases align to TRBD1. CDR1 MNHEY and CDR2 SVGAGI come from the germline V gene. The CDR3 is 15 amino acids. Unmatched junction bases numbered 12, after V lost 7 bases and J lost 7 bases. The chain's CDR3 is CASKLRGRSGGELFF. The CDR3, as DNA: TGTGCCAGCAAGTTAAGGGGGCGATCGGGCGGGGAGCTGTTTTTT.

The chain employs TRBV12-5 and TRBJ2-5; D perhaps matches TRBD1 (5 bases). V was trimmed by 4 bases and J by 7 bases, leaving 7 bases between them. The CDR3 has 11 amino acids. CDR1 and CDR2 from the germline V gene are LGHNT and FRNRAP. The CDR3 DNA is TGTGCTAGTGGTTCCCAGGGGACCCAGTACTTC. Encoded protein: CASGSQGTQYF. The whole variable domain, filled in from reference TRBV12-5 and TRBJ2-5, reads DARVTQTPRHKVTEMGQEVTMRCQPILGHNTVFWYRQTMMQGLELLAYFRNRAPLDDSGMPKDRFSAEMPDATLATLKIQPSEPRDSAVYFCASGSQGTQYFGPGTRLLVL.

V and J are TRBV7-3 and TRBJ1-2, with D possibly matching TRBD1 (6 bases). Trimming removed 4 bases from V and 7 bases from J, with 22 bases in between. The CDR3 is 16 residues long. CDR1 is SGHTA and CDR2 is FQGTGA in the germline V gene. CDR3: CASSSQGGLTGGGYTF. CDR3 nucleotide sequence: TGTGCCAGCAGCTCACAGGGCGGACTGACTGGTGGTGGCTACACCTTC.

By sample share, this clone is medium-sized. The chain links TRBV19 to TRBJ2-1; D might be TRBD2 (6 bases). From germline, CDR1 is LNHDA and CDR2 SQIVND (reference sequence). V gave up 3 bases and J gave up 4 bases, with 10 bases separating them. The CDR3 runs to 14 residues. The CDR3 sequence is CASSIWTKYNEQFF. The CDR3 region has the DNA TGTGCCAGTAGTATTTGGACTAAGTACAATGAGCAGTTCTTC.